This record concerns one TCR beta chain sequence. As yet, its antigen is unknown. A sample-barcoded 5' primer and a J-beta primer mix were used in a second PCR of about 7 to 12 cycles. From each sample, at least 2.5 million paired-end reads containing CDR3 were obtained. TCRdb fed the 5' RACE reads into MiXCR, producing one record per CDR3 protein. The sample records roughly 1,500,000 distinct CDR3 sequences, roughly 32% being singletons. This specimen belongs to a study of blood T cells in healthy people across ages. Overall study findings and caveats: There was a strong correlation between TCR beta diversity and naive T cell percentage. Estimated diversity, derived from one million T cells, was regarded as an underestimate.

The TCR originated in a woman aged 25-40 years in good health. The sample taken for sequencing was blood.

In DNA form, the CDR3 reads TGCAGCGTTGTTTCCCCTGAAGCTTTCTTT. Its translation: CSVVSPEAFF. V usage is TRBV29-1 and J usage is TRBJ1-1, with D unresolved. Germline assignment: CDR1 SQVTM and CDR2 ANQGSEA. The CDR3 totals 10 residues. Trimming stripped 4 bases from V and 6 bases from J, with 6 bases between.